A selection of T cell receptor beta chains follows, all from one sample in a study of blood T cell repertoires in COVID-19. The data were produced by immunoSEQ multiplex PCR, yet TCRdb's version contains in-frame clones alone and is incomplete. The data contain under 450,000 clones, less than 90% of them singletons. Input material: PBMCs or T cells enriched from blood (not recorded which). These receptors came from a woman in her thirties who had recovered from COVID-19. Both conserved end residues are part of each CDR3. Fields, in order: D gene, V gene, J gene, clone size, CDR3 protein, CDR3 DNA. A D gene is named only where the DNA matches it firmly. Clone size is not always given. Where it is, it says once, few, many or a class for expanded clones.

-,TRBV9,TRBJ2-3,-,CASSVIQSTDTQYF,TGTGCCAGCAGCGTAATACAGAGCACAGATACGCAGTATTTT
-,TRBV4-1,TRBJ2-5,-,CASSQVPGAQETQYF,TGCGCCAGCAGCCAAGTTCCAGGGGCGCAAGAGACCCAGTACTTC
-,TRBV18,TRBJ2-1,-,CASSPLQGVEQFF,TGTGCCAGCTCACCATTACAGGGAGTAGAGCAGTTCTTC
-,TRBV5-4,TRBJ1-2,-,CASSHGSEAAYGYTF,TGTGCCAGCAGCCATGGGTCGGAAGCGGCCTATGGCTACACCTTC
TRBD1,TRBV30,TRBJ1-4,few,CAWRTWDSGKLFF,TGTGCCTGGAGGACTTGGGACAGCGGAAAACTGTTTTTT
-,TRBV19,TRBJ2-1,-,CASSFGYDSRSYNEQFF,TGTGCCAGTAGTTTCGGTTATGACAGCCGCTCCTACAATGAGCAGTTCTTC
TRBD1,TRBV7-2,TRBJ2-6,-,CASSLGPGGSGANVLTF,TGTGCCAGCAGCTTAGGTCCAGGGGGTTCTGGGGCCAACGTCCTGACTTTC
-,TRBV9,TRBJ1-3,-,CASSVATDPSGNTIYF,TGTGCCAGCAGCGTAGCTACAGACCCCTCTGGAAACACCATATATTTT
-,TRBV28,TRBJ2-5,once,CASSFPVETQYF,TGTGCCAGCAGTTTTCCGGTGGAGACCCAGTACTTC
-,TRBV5-6,TRBJ2-1,-,CASSFLREQFF,TGTGCCAGCAGCTTCCTTCGTGAGCAGTTCTTC
-,TRBV28,TRBJ1-5,-,CASSLGDIYQPQHF,TGTGCCAGCAGTTTGGGTGACATTTATCAGCCCCAGCATTTT
TRBD2,TRBV19,TRBJ2-1,-,CASSTNPTSGSYNEQFF,TGTGCCAGTAGTACAAACCCGACTAGCGGGTCCTACAATGAGCAGTTCTTC
TRBD2,TRBV7-2,TRBJ2-2,-,CASKWTSGYTGELFF,TGTGCCAGCAAGTGGACTAGCGGTTACACCGGGGAGCTGTTTTTT
TRBD1,TRBV2,TRBJ2-1,-,CASSGTGGSYNEQFF,TGTGCCAGCAGTGGGACAGGGGGCTCCTACAATGAGCAGTTCTTC
TRBD2,TRBV20-1,TRBJ2-3,-,CSASLAGGADTQYF,TGCAGTGCTAGTCTCGCGGGGGGGGCAGATACGCAGTATTTT
TRBD1,TRBV19,TRBJ1-2,-,CASSLVQGMPFIHGYTF,TGTGCCAGTAGTTTAGTACAGGGGATGCCCTTCATCCATGGCTACACCTTC
-,TRBV28,TRBJ2-1,-,CASVVNGGVIFGYNEQFF,TGTGCCAGCGTAGTCAACGGAGGGGTCATTTTCGGTTACAATGAGCAGTTCTTC
-,TRBV21-1,TRBJ2-7,-,CASSKTPGKRSSRDYEQYF,TGTGCCAGCAGCAAGACGCCCGGAAAGAGGAGTAGCCGAGACTACGAGCAGTACTTC
-,TRBV19,TRBJ1-5,-,CASSILADRNQPQHF,TGTGCCAGTAGTATCCTCGCGGACAGAAATCAGCCCCAGCATTTT
-,TRBV18,TRBJ1-1,-,CASSPFAWTDLNTEAFF,TGTGCCAGCTCACCCTTCGCGTGGACAGACCTGAACACTGAAGCTTTCTTT
-,TRBV4-1,TRBJ2-1,-,CASSQGQGFDEQFF,TGCGCCAGCAGCCAAGGCCAGGGGTTCGATGAGCAGTTCTTC
-,TRBV6-5,TRBJ1-4,-,CASNGWTNEKLFF,TGTGCCAGCAACGGGTGGACTAATGAAAAACTGTTTTTT
TRBD2,TRBV19,TRBJ2-7,-,CASSGGAYEQYF,TGTGCCAGTAGCGGGGGGGCGTACGAGCAGTACTTC
TRBD1,TRBV5-8,TRBJ2-3,-,CASSRRDRGTDTQYF,TGTGCCAGCAGCCGCCGGGACAGGGGCACAGATACGCAGTATTTT
-,TRBV2,TRBJ1-2,few,CASRPQGGANYGYTF,TGTGCCAGCCGACCCCAGGGAGGCGCGAACTATGGCTACACCTTC
TRBD1,TRBV2,TRBJ1-2,-,CASSEDRTGDYTF,TGTGCCAGCAGTGAAGATAGAACAGGGGACTACACCTTC
-,TRBV4-1,TRBJ1-5,-,CASSQDITQVNQPQHF,TGCGCCAGCAGCCAAGATATTACACAGGTGAATCAGCCCCAGCATTTT
-,TRBV25-1,TRBJ1-2,few,CASSDQGISGYTF,TGTGCCAGCAGTGATCAGGGAATTAGTGGCTACACCTTC
-,TRBV5-4,TRBJ1-1,-,CASSRPTTQGEAFF,TGTGCCAGCAGCCGGCCTACAACTCAGGGGGAAGCTTTCTTT
-,TRBV28,TRBJ1-5,-,CASGWAENQPQHF,TGTGCCAGCGGGTGGGCAGAGAATCAGCCCCAGCATTTT
-,TRBV2,TRBJ2-5,-,CASSGGWGEKETQYF,TGTGCCAGCAGTGGCGGCTGGGGGGAGAAAGAGACCCAGTACTTC
-,TRBV27,TRBJ2-1,-,CASSLSGSNEQFF,TGTGCCAGCAGTTTATCCGGGTCCAATGAGCAGTTCTTC
TRBD2,TRBV9,TRBJ2-5,few,CASSVAGGRVETQYF,TGTGCCAGCAGCGTAGCTGGCGGGAGGGTGGAGACCCAGTACTTC
-,TRBV6-5,TRBJ1-6,-,CASKRVNANSPLHF,TGTGCCAGCAAGAGGGTCAATGCCAATTCACCCCTCCACTTT
-,TRBV27,TRBJ2-2,-,CASRARTNTGELFF,TGTGCCAGCAGGGCTCGCACGAACACCGGGGAGCTGTTTTTT
TRBD2,TRBV11-3,TRBJ2-1,-,CASSPDGGRKNEQFF,TGTGCCAGCAGCCCGGACGGCGGGAGGAAGAATGAGCAGTTCTTC
TRBD1,TRBV3-1/TRBV3-2,TRBJ1-2,-,CASSRTGTGNYGYTF,TGTGCCAGCAGCCGCACCGGGACAGGGAACTATGGCTACACCTTC
-,TRBV5-6,TRBJ2-6,-,CASRLFRLSTGANVLTF,TGTGCCAGCAGACTTTTCCGCTTATCAACTGGGGCCAACGTCCTGACTTTC
-,TRBV3-1/TRBV3-2,TRBJ1-5,-,CASSRRGGQPQHF,TGTGCCAGCAGCCGCCGGGGTGGTCAGCCCCAGCATTTT
TRBD2,TRBV30,TRBJ2-3,-,CAWKGLAGRTDTQYF,TGTGCCTGGAAGGGCCTAGCGGGCCGCACAGATACGCAGTATTTT
TRBD1,TRBV9,TRBJ1-3,-,CASSPYRGEVSGNTIYF,TGTGCCAGCAGCCCCTACAGGGGAGAGGTTTCTGGAAACACCATATATTTT
-,TRBV30,TRBJ2-5,-,CAWSVGGSQYF,TGTGCCTGGAGTGTAGGGGGATCCCAGTACTTC
-,TRBV29-1,TRBJ2-6,-,CSVLFSGANVLTF,TGCAGCGTTCTCTTCTCTGGGGCCAACGTCCTGACTTTC
TRBD1,TRBV7-2,TRBJ1-6,once,CATRGQVTFDSPLHF,TGTGCCACGCGAGGACAGGTTACGTTTGATTCACCCCTCCACTTT
TRBD1,TRBV11-3,TRBJ2-3,-,CASSLAGGDADTQYF,TGTGCCAGCAGCTTAGCAGGGGGCGATGCAGATACGCAGTATTTT
TRBD2,TRBV4-1,TRBJ2-5,-,CASSRLAGVVETQYF,TGCGCCAGCAGCCGGTTAGCGGGAGTCGTGGAGACCCAGTACTTC
-,TRBV3-1/TRBV3-2,TRBJ2-6,-,CASRNSGANVLTF,TGTGCCAGCCGTAACTCTGGGGCCAACGTCCTGACTTTC
TRBD1,TRBV27,TRBJ1-2,-,CASSPTGDGRGYGYTF,TGTGCCAGCAGTCCGACAGGGGACGGACGTGGCTATGGCTACACCTTC
-,TRBV2,TRBJ1-1,-,CASKFGGTEAFF,TGTGCCAGCAAATTTGGGGGGACTGAAGCTTTCTTT
-,TRBV6-5,TRBJ2-4,-,CASSYRDRSNIQYF,TGTGCCAGCAGTTACCGTGACAGAAGTAACATTCAGTACTTC
TRBD1,TRBV25-1,TRBJ2-7,-,CASSEVGTGDSEQYF,TGTGCCAGCAGTGAGGTAGGGACAGGGGACTCCGAGCAGTACTTC
TRBD1,TRBV11-2,TRBJ2-2,-,CASSLTVSTGGTGELFF,TGTGCCAGCAGCTTAACCGTTTCGACAGGGGGCACCGGGGAGCTGTTTTTT
TRBD1,TRBV7-2,TRBJ2-7,-,CASSFGQGYEQYF,TGTGCCAGCAGCTTCGGACAGGGATACGAGCAGTACTTC